The entry that follows covers one T cell receptor (beta chain) sequence. The antigen remains undetermined. The data derive from a study of cytomegalovirus exposure and HLA in healthy donors. Overall study: An earlier analysis identified 120 million or so unique TCR beta sequences in approximately 190 million T cells.

Study outcomes and limitations: The later analysis indicated that the majority of CMV-associated TCR beta chains appeared HLA-restricted. Sequence variants that were highly shared formed a cluster that was likely a sequencing artifact. The records held CMV serostatus as the only immune exposure information.

V lost 3 bases, J lost 14 bases, and 13 bases lay in between. The V gene's germline CDR1 is SQVTM and CDR2 ANQGSEA. CDR3 size: 10 residues. The PCR contained 60 Vbeta and 13 Jbeta primers. Clones were read by immunoSEQ multiplex PCR, and TCRdb kept only the in-frame ones, dropping some. The table records over 85,000 clones, about 67% of them present only once. V and J are TRBV29-1 and TRBJ1-1; D gene uncertain. The sequence was obtained from a man in his thirties or forties in good health and CMV-seronegative. The sequencing input was PBMCs. The CDR3 DNA follows: TGCAGCGTTGACAGCTTTTTGGGCTTCTTT. Its translation: CSVDSFLGFF.